The clone carrying this T cell receptor beta chain was detected only a few times. V was shortened by 6 bases and J by 1 base, with 16 bases between the two germline ends. The CDR3 sequence is 17 residues long. Those donors who had ophthalmopathy presented with moderate-to-severe activity, a CAS of ≥3, a NOSPECS of ≥4 and a duration under 3 months. The data derive from a study of Graves' ophthalmopathy and Graves' hyperthyroidism. Amplification of TCR beta CDR3 regions used RNA transcripts. The library came from an HTBI-primed first-round RT-PCR and a second-round multiplex PCR. TCRdb recomputed calls from the multiplex PCR reads with MiXCR, one row per CDR3 protein. The sample has approximately 700,000 distinct CDR3 sequences, 40% seen once.

The sequenced sample consisted of peripheral blood. This sequence joins TRBV12-3 or TRBV12-4 and TRBJ2-6, with D possibly being TRBD1 (6 bases). This clonotype was sampled from an adult man with Graves' ophthalmopathy. CDR3 in DNA: TGTGCCAGCAGCTCCCGGGACATAAGATCTGGGGCCAACGTCCTGACTTTC. Its translation is CASSSRDIRSGANVLTF.